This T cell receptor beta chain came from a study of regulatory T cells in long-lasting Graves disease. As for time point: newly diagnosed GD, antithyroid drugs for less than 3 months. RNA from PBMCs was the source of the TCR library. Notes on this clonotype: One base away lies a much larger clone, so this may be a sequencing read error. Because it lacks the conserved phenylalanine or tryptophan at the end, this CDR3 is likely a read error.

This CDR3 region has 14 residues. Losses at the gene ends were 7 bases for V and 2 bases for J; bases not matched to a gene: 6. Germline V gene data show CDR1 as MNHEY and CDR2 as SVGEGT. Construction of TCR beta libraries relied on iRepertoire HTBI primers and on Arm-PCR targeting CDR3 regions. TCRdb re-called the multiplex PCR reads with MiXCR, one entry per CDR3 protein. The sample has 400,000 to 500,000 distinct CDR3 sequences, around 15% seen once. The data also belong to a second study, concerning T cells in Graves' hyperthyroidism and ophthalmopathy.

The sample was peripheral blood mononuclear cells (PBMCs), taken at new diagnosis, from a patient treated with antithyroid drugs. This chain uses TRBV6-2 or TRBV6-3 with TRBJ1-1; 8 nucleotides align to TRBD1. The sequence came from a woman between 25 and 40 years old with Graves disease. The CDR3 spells CASTSPGGNTEAFL. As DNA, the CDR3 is TGTGCCAGCACTTCGCCAGGGGGCAACACTGAAGCTTTCCTT.